The T cell receptor (beta chain) described here comes from a study of T cell repertoires in cytomegalovirus infection. The overall study: Indications of both CMV infection and matching HLA type were provided by public TCR beta signatures.

Turning to this clonotype: The target antigen is unknown.

Findings and caveats of the study: People with CMV and the relevant HLA were identified by cumulative public TCR beta family frequency. The ex vivo response was dominated by HLA-C-restricted CMV-specific TCR beta clonotypes.

TCRdb processed the reads anew with MiXCR; each CDR3 protein has one entry. The sample yields some 110,000 distinct CDR3 sequences, 9.5% to 13% seen once. From germline, CDR1 is LGHNA and CDR2 YSLEER. V was clipped by 0 bases and J by 4 bases, with 13 bases between them. This CDR3 is 16 amino acids long. V gene TRBV4-3 combines with J gene TRBJ1-3; TRBD1 is a possible D gene (6 bases). Sequencing was done on a sample of PBMCs, sequenced either directly or after in vitro stimulation (not recorded which). This TCR came from a human donor in good health (CMV status not recorded). Some clones in this sample may be carry-over from other donors' samples. This chain's CDR3 is CASSQDPGAIGNTIYF. Here the CDR3 DNA reads TGCGCCAGCAGCCAAGATCCGGGGGCGATAGGAAACACCATATATTTT.